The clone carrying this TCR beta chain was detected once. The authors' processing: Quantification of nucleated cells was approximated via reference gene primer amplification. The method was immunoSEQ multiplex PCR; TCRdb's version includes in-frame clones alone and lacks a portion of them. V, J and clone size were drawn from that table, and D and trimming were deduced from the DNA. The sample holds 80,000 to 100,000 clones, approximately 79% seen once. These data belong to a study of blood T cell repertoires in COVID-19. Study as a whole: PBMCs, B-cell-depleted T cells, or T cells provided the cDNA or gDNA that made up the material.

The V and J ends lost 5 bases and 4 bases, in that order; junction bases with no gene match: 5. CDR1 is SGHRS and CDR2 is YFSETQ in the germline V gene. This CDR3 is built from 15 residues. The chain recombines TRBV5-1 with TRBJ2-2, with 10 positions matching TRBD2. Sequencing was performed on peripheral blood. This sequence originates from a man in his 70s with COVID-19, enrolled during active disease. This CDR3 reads CASSQLAGSTGELFF. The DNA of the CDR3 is TGCGCCAGCAGTCAACTAGCGGGGTCCACCGGGGAGCTGTTTTTT.